Listed here are 20 T cell receptor beta chains from one sample, sequenced in a study of T cells after yellow fever vaccination. Each CDR3 protein gets one entry after TCRdb re-called the 5' RACE reads with MiXCR. Seen here are hundreds of thousands of distinct CDR3 sequences, about 19% observed once, and the top ten hold around 15%. The sample in question was PBMCs, obtained 15 days after the yellow fever booster vaccination. These receptor sequences come from a man aged 30-40 years who received the YFV17D yellow fever vaccine.

The J gene is TRBJ2-3, the V gene TRBV10-3; tentatively, D is TRBD2 (5 bases). The germline V gene has CDR1 ENHRY and CDR2 SYGVKD. The CDR3 totals 12 residues. Trimming stripped 6 bases from V and 6 bases from J, with 10 bases between. CDR3 coding DNA: TGTGCCATCAGCTCGGGGAAGGATACGCAGTATTTT. Translating it yields CAISSGKDTQYF.

This clonotype was seen more than once but under ten times. The chain joins TRBV20-1 to TRBJ2-7; TRBD1 is a possible D gene (5 bases). Germline V gene lookup returns CDR1 DFQATT and CDR2 SNEGSKA (reference sequence). V was clipped by 3 bases and J by 0 bases, with 9 bases between them. This CDR3 is built from 13 residues. The CDR3 DNA reads as TGCAGTGCTAGGACAGAGAGCTCCTACGAGCAGTACTTC. This translates into CSARTESSYEQYF.

This clonotype was seen many times. The chain joins TRBV11-1 to TRBJ2-1; D unresolved. This CDR3 comprises 14 residues. Looked up from germline, CDR1 is SGHAT and CDR2 is FQDESV (reference sequence). The V end was cut by 9 bases, the J end by 0 bases, with 12 bases between. The CDR3 region has the DNA TGTGCCAGTACCTCGGGCAGCTCCTACAATGAGCAGTTCTTC. It yields the protein CASTSGSSYNEQFF.

This clonotype was picked up one time. The J gene is TRBJ2-1, the V gene TRBV5-5; TRBD2 aligns across 9 bases. With 4 bases clipped from V and 2 bases from J, the junction kept 7 bases outside the gene matches. Germline CDR1 is SGHKS and CDR2 is YYEKEE (reference sequence). The CDR3 runs 16 residues. CDR3 region: CASSVRLAEAYNEQFF. The CDR3, as DNA: TGTGCCAGCAGCGTCAGACTAGCGGAGGCCTACAATGAGCAGTTCTTC.

The DNA of the CDR3 is TGCGCCAGCAGCTTGGAGGTTGGGAACAATGAGCAGTTCTTC. It is translated as CASSLEVGNNEQFF. The chain joins TRBV5-1 to TRBJ2-1; D is ambiguous. Germline lookup yields CDR1 SGHRS and CDR2 YFSETQ. V dropped 0 bases and J dropped 5 bases, with 9 bases sitting between them. CDR3 size: 14 residues.

The rearrangement joins TRBV12-3 or TRBV12-4 to TRBJ2-5; TRBD2 aligns across 8 bases. This CDR3 comprises 15 residues. V was clipped by 1 base and J by 5 bases; unmatched bases: 6. The CDR3 loop is CASSLVAGGIETQYF. For the CDR3, the DNA is TGTGCCAGCAGTTTAGTTGCGGGAGGTATTGAGACCCAGTACTTC.

The J gene is TRBJ2-3, the V gene TRBV27; D not resolved. The CDR3 extends over 16 amino acids. Germline CDR1 is MNHEY and CDR2 is SMNVEV (reference sequence). V was shortened by 0 bases and J by 1 base, with 11 bases between the two germline ends. The CDR3 loop is CASSLSGYFGTDTQYF. As DNA, the CDR3 is TGTGCCAGCAGTTTATCTGGATATTTTGGCACAGATACGCAGTATTTT.

V gene TRBV7-2 combines with J gene TRBJ2-3; D uncertain. Trimming removed 4 bases from V and 2 bases from J, with 13 bases in between. Germline V gene lookup returns CDR1 SGHTA and CDR2 FQGNSA. CDR3 length: 15 residues. CDR3 amino acids: CASSSVSLVTDTQYF. CDR3 nucleotide sequence: TGTGCCAGCAGCTCGGTATCCCTTGTCACAGATACGCAGTATTTT.

This clonotype was observed a handful of times. This chain links TRBV10-3 with TRBJ1-3; weak D call: TRBD1 (5 bases). The CDR3 is made up of 16 amino acids. Germline loops: CDR1 ENHRY, CDR2 SYGVKD. The V end was cut by 4 bases, the J end by 0 bases, with 13 bases between. CDR3 loop: CAISGGRGGSGNTIYF. In DNA, the CDR3 is TGTGCCATCAGTGGGGGACGGGGAGGCTCTGGAAACACCATATATTTT.

This clonotype was seen more than once but under ten times. The chain recombines TRBV18 with TRBJ2-3; perhaps TRBD1 as D (6 bases). The CDR3 totals 16 residues. Looked up from germline, CDR1 is KGHSH and CDR2 is LQKENI. V was trimmed by 5 bases and J by 2 bases, leaving 17 bases between them. Here the CDR3 DNA reads TGTGCCAGCTCAGCACTCACAGGGATCACCACAGATACGCAGTATTTT. It codes for CASSALTGITTDTQYF.

This clonotype has just a few counts. The chain recombines TRBV7-8 with TRBJ2-1; 9 bases agree with TRBD2. The CDR3 is made up of 17 amino acids. Looked up from germline, CDR1 is SGHVS and CDR2 is FQNEAQ. After removal of 3 bases from V and 9 bases from J, the junction contained 15 bases not matched to a gene. The chain's CDR3 is CASSLGSFASGAGEQFF. The CDR3 DNA is TGTGCCAGCAGCTTGGGGTCGTTCGCTAGCGGGGCAGGTGAGCAGTTCTTC.

The rearrangement uses TRBV7-6 and TRBJ2-5; 9 bases agree with TRBD1. Germline V gene lookup returns CDR1 SGHVS and CDR2 FNYEAQ. V lost 4 bases to trimming and J lost 3 bases; unmatched junction nucleotides: 6. CDR3 length: 15 amino acids. The CDR3 region has the DNA TGTGCCAGCAGCTCCAACAGGGGGCCTAAAGAGACCCAGTACTTC. Protein sequence: CASSSNRGPKETQYF.

The CDR3 sequence is CASSSGLLTSTDTQYF. The CDR3 DNA reads as TGTGCCAGCAGCTCCGGACTCCTCACTAGCACAGATACGCAGTATTTT. The J gene is TRBJ2-3, the V gene TRBV7-9, with D perhaps TRBD2 (5 bases). This CDR3 contains 16 residues. The V and J ends lost 4 bases and 0 bases respectively, with 14 bases between them. Germline V gene data show CDR1 as SEHNR and CDR2 as FQNEAQ (reference sequence).

The table lists this clonotype with a few counts. The chain employs TRBV12-3 or TRBV12-4 and TRBJ2-1; TRBD1 matches 7 bases. V shed 5 bases, J shed 6 bases, and the junction held 7 bases outside the gene matches. CDR3 length: 14 amino acids. CDR3 DNA: TGTGCCAGCAGTATCCCGACAGGGACCAATGAGCAGTTCTTC. This gives the protein CASSIPTGTNEQFF.

In its sample, this clonotype was seen a few times. The CDR3 sequence is CSVVDWINEQFF. CDR3 bases: TGCAGCGTTGTAGACTGGATCAATGAGCAGTTCTTC. The V and J genes are TRBV29-1 and TRBJ2-1; no clear D. The ends were cut back, 4 bases at V and 6 bases at J, with 10 bases in the middle. This CDR3 is built from 12 residues. Germline V CDR1 and CDR2: SQVTM, ANQGSEA.

This clonotype occurred a few times. V usage is TRBV5-5 and J usage is TRBJ1-2; unclear D gene. This CDR3 is built from 15 residues. CDR1 is SGHKS and CDR2 is YYEKEE in the germline V gene (reference sequence). V lost 1 base to trimming and J lost 3 bases, with 13 bases between them. As DNA, the CDR3 is TGTGCCAGCAGCTTGATTGGGCGGAGCGACTATGGCTACACCTTC. It is translated as CASSLIGRSDYGYTF.

This clonotype was seen a few times. The chain joins TRBV10-3 to TRBJ2-5; possible D gene TRBD2, 6 bases. Trimming pared 4 bases from V and 2 bases from J, leaving 8 bases between. The CDR3 is 13 residues long. From germline, CDR1 is ENHRY and CDR2 SYGVKD. The CDR3 DNA reads as TGTGCCATCAGTGCTGCGGGACAAGAGACCCAGTACTTC. Amino acid sequence: CAISAAGQETQYF.

The chain carries TRBV4-2 and TRBJ2-7, with unresolved D. This CDR3 has 13 amino acids. Germline CDR1 reads LGHNA; CDR2 reads YNFKEQ. V shed 3 bases and J shed 3 bases, with 9 bases lying between them. This CDR3 is CASSHRLDYEQYF. The CDR3 nucleotides read TGTGCCAGCAGCCATCGTCTGGACTACGAGCAGTACTTC.

This clonotype appeared a few times. The CDR3 spells CASSDRDRVAGELFF. In nucleotides, the CDR3 is TGCGCCAGCAGCGACCGGGACAGGGTGGCCGGGGAGCTGTTTTTT. J is TRBJ2-2 and V is TRBV5-1; 9 nucleotides agree with TRBD1. There are 15 residues in the CDR3. Germline trimming cut 4 bases from V and 6 bases from J; bases unmatched to any gene: 7. Looked up from germline, CDR1 is SGHRS and CDR2 is YFSETQ.

This clonotype was detected a few times. V usage is TRBV10-3 and J usage is TRBJ1-1; the D gene is possibly TRBD1 (6 bases). This CDR3 spans 14 amino acids. V was pared by 3 bases and J by 4 bases, with 12 bases between. CDR1 and CDR2 (germline): ENHRY, SYGVKD. CDR3 loop: CAISEGLGATEAFF. CDR3 coding DNA: TGTGCCATCAGTGAAGGTCTGGGGGCCACTGAAGCTTTCTTT.